The 28 T cell receptor beta chains listed next were all sequenced from one sample in a study of T cell clones after liver transplantation. Repertoires were generated with immunoSEQ multiplex PCR, while TCRdb's copy carries only in-frame clones and drops some. The sample has fewer than 20,000 clones, 88% seen once. The sequencing here drew on CD8+ T cells from blood, taken before liver transplant. The source is a human donor who received a liver transplant.

The V and J genes are TRBV14 and TRBJ2-2; D not certain. Between the trimmed V and J ends, which lost 0 bases and 6 bases, there was a span of 14 bases. This CDR3 is built from 16 residues. CDR1 is SGHDN, CDR2 FVKESK, per germline. CDR3 region: CASSQEFDPPAGELFF. CDR3 nucleotide sequence: TGTGCCAGCAGCCAAGAATTCGACCCGCCTGCCGGGGAGCTGTTTTTT. The full variable domain, completed using reference TRBV14 and TRBJ2-2, is EAGVTQFPSHSVIEKGQTVTLRCDPISGHDNLYWYRRVMGKEIKFLLHFVKESKQDESGMPNNRFLAERTGGTYSTLKVQPAELEDSGVYFCASSQEFDPPAGELFFGEGSRLTVL.

This chain joins TRBV9 and TRBJ2-1, with 9 bases matching TRBD2. Trimming cost V 0 bases and J 3 bases; bases outside gene matches: 1. Germline V gene lookup returns CDR1 SGDLS and CDR2 YYNGEE. The CDR3 extends over 15 amino acids. For the CDR3, the DNA is TGTGCCAGCAGCGTAGGACTAGCGGTCTACAATGAGCAGTTCTTC. It specifies CASSVGLAVYNEQFF.

This clone was found once. The V call is TRBV29-1, the J call TRBJ2-1; D not resolved. Per the germline V gene, CDR1 is SQVTM and CDR2 is ANQGSEA. Trimming took off 6 bases at V and 8 bases at J, with 8 bases between the two ends. The CDR3 runs 10 residues. CDR3 sequence reads: CSVGADEQFF. The CDR3 DNA follows: TGCAGCGTCGGTGCGGATGAGCAGTTCTTC.

The chain carries TRBV5-4 and TRBJ2-7; TRBD1 matches at 8 bases. The germline V gene encodes CDR1 SGHNT and CDR2 YYREEE (reference sequence). The ends lost 5 bases at V and 1 base at J; junction bases unmatched: 11. The CDR3 covers 16 residues. The CDR3 DNA reads as TGTGCCAGCAGTTGGGGGTTGACAGGGGATTCCTACGAGCAGTACTTC. Protein: CASSWGLTGDSYEQYF.

J is TRBJ1-2 and V is TRBV9; 9 bases are a match to TRBD1. This CDR3 comprises 13 residues. Germline V gives CDR1 SGDLS, CDR2 YYNGEE. The ends lost 4 bases at V and 6 bases at J; junction bases unmatched: 4. CDR3 protein: CASSFRDRDGYTF. In DNA, the CDR3 is TGTGCCAGCAGCTTCCGGGACAGGGATGGCTACACCTTC.

The chain has TRBV30 and TRBJ2-2; D is uncertain. V shed 4 bases and J shed 4 bases, with 19 bases lying between them. The CDR3 covers 16 residues. Per germline, CDR1 GTSNPN and CDR2 SVGIG (reference sequence). CDR3 in amino acids: CAWTSGITQITGELFF. In DNA, the CDR3 is TGTGCCTGGACGAGTGGGATCACACAGATCACCGGGGAGCTGTTTTTT.

This rearrangement joins TRBV27 to TRBJ1-5; TRBD1 might be the D (5 bases). In germline, CDR1 is MNHEY, CDR2 SMNVEV (reference sequence). The CDR3 contains 14 residues. The V gene lost 3 bases and the J gene lost 7 bases, with 13 bases spanning the gap. The CDR3, as DNA: TGTGCCAGCAGTTTGGGGGGGGTAGGGCAGCCCCAGCATTTT. Translated: CASSLGGVGQPQHF.

The chain recombines TRBV4-1 with TRBJ2-7; the D gene could be TRBD1 or TRBD2 (5 bases each). The CDR3 has 15 amino acids. Germline assignment: CDR1 MGHRA and CDR2 YSYEKL. V was shortened by 3 bases and J by 7 bases, with 19 bases between the two germline ends. The CDR3 DNA sequence: TGCGCCAGCAGCCACGAACCGGGACGGCCACAAGAGCAGTACTTC. It yields the protein CASSHEPGRPQEQYF.

The chain has TRBV19 and TRBJ2-2, with 7 bases that match TRBD2. Germline CDR1 is LNHDA and CDR2 is SQIVND (reference sequence). The length of the CDR3 is 14 residues. The ends lost 10 bases at V and 6 bases at J; junction bases unmatched: 11. This CDR3 reads CATDSGPRPGELFF. CDR3 sequence (DNA): TGTGCCACGGATAGCGGGCCCCGCCCCGGGGAGCTGTTTTTT. Based on the CDR3 plus reference TRBV19 and TRBJ2-2, the full variable domain is DGGITQSPKYLFRKEGQNVTLSCEQNLNHDAMYWYRQDPGQGLRLIYYSQIVNDFQKGDIAEGYSVSREKKESFPLTVTSAQKNPTAFYLCATDSGPRPGELFFGEGSRLTVL.

This rearrangement joins TRBV18 to TRBJ1-1; D gene uncertain. The CDR3 runs 12 residues. V was shortened by 4 bases and J by 3 bases, with 6 bases between the two germline ends. Germline V gene lookup returns CDR1 KGHSH and CDR2 LQKENI. The CDR3 coding sequence is TGTGCCAGCTCACTAGGGTACACTGAAGCTTTCTTT. It yields the protein CASSLGYTEAFF.

CDR3 DNA: TGTGCCAGCAGCTTGGAGGGGGCCTACGAGCAGTACTTC. The encoded protein is CASSLEGAYEQYF. The chain links TRBV5-4 to TRBJ2-7; possible D gene TRBD1, 6 bases. CDR3 size: 13 residues. CDR1 is SGHNT, CDR2 YYREEE, per germline (reference sequence). The ends were cut back, 0 bases at V and 2 bases at J, with 6 bases in the middle.

The chain has TRBV27 and TRBJ2-1; D is possibly TRBD2 (6 bases). Germline V gives CDR1 MNHEY, CDR2 SMNVEV (reference sequence). V lost 6 bases, J lost 7 bases, and 16 bases lay in between. This CDR3 is built from 14 residues. DNA for the CDR3: TGTGCCAGCAGGGATTACTCAGCGGGTAATGAGCAGTTCTTC. Protein: CASRDYSAGNEQFF.

The chain couples TRBV7-2 to TRBJ2-7, with D tentatively TRBD1 (6 bases). Germline V gene data show CDR1 as SGHTA and CDR2 as FQGNSA. The V gene lost 4 bases and the J gene lost 4 bases, with 11 bases spanning the gap. This CDR3 spans 13 amino acids. CDR3 sequence (DNA): TGTGCCAGCAGCTGGGGGCGTTGGTACGAGCAGTACTTC. Its translation: CASSWGRWYEQYF.

The rearrangement joins TRBV29-1 to TRBJ1-3; 8 bases agree with TRBD1. Trimming at V came to 7 bases and at J to 2 bases, leaving 4 bases not matched to a gene. The germline V gene encodes CDR1 SQVTM and CDR2 ANQGSEA. The CDR3 consists of 13 residues. Here the CDR3 reads CSAETGAGNTIYF. CDR3 sequence (DNA): TGCAGCGCCGAGACAGGGGCTGGAAACACCATATATTTT.

V is TRBV19 and J is TRBJ2-7; 8 positions match TRBD1. The CDR3 consists of 15 residues. Germline V gives CDR1 LNHDA, CDR2 SQIVND (reference sequence). After removal of 3 bases from V and 3 bases from J, the junction contained 7 bases not matched to a gene. CDR3 protein: CASSIVGTGLYEQYF. The CDR3 DNA follows: TGTGCCAGTAGTATCGTGGGGACAGGTCTCTACGAGCAGTACTTC.

This clone occurred once. The rearrangement joins TRBV27 to TRBJ2-7; no definite D call. The germline V and J ends were trimmed by 0 bases and 2 bases, with 5 bases remaining between them. The CDR3 consists of 13 residues. CDR1 is MNHEY, CDR2 SMNVEV, per germline (reference sequence). DNA for the CDR3: TGTGCCAGCAGTTTATCGCCGACCTACGAGCAGTACTTC. Protein sequence: CASSLSPTYEQYF.

This chain uses TRBV5-1 with TRBJ1-2; no clear D gene. CDR1 is SGHRS and CDR2 is YFSETQ in the germline V gene. The CDR3 spans 11 residues. Trimming took 0 bases from V and 8 from J, leaving 5 bases between them. CDR3 DNA sequence: TGCGCCAGCAGCTTGGCCGACGGCTACACCTTC. Translation gives CASSLADGYTF.

J is TRBJ2-7 and V is TRBV11-2; a weak D match, TRBD2 (6 bases). Germline CDR1 reads SGHAT; CDR2 reads FQNNGV. V lost 1 base and J lost 4, with 14 bases in between. This CDR3 has 15 residues. The CDR3 DNA follows: TGTGCCAGCAGCTTAGGGCCGGGAGCAGCGTACGAGCAGTACTTC. It is translated as CASSLGPGAAYEQYF.

The CDR3 DNA sequence: TGTGCCAGCAGCTATCTAGCGGGAGAGAGCGAGCAGTACTTC. It translates to CASSYLAGESEQYF. The chain carries TRBV28 and TRBJ2-7; 10 nucleotides match TRBD2. Losses at the gene ends were 6 bases for V and 6 bases for J; bases not matched to a gene: 8. The length of the CDR3 is 14 residues. Germline CDR1 is MDHEN and CDR2 is SYDVKM.

V and J are TRBV5-1 and TRBJ1-2; no reliable D call. The CDR3 is 13 amino acids. V lost 2 bases, J lost 2 bases, and 7 bases lay in between. Germline V lookup: CDR1 SGHRS, CDR2 YFSETQ. This CDR3 reads CASSFGQNYGYTF. As DNA, the CDR3 is TGCGCCAGCAGCTTTGGGCAGAACTATGGCTACACCTTC.

The chain recombines TRBV7-9 with TRBJ2-1; 11 positions agree with TRBD2. After removal of 6 bases from V and 2 bases from J, the junction contained 6 bases not matched to a gene. This CDR3 has 16 residues. Germline-derived CDR1 and CDR2 are SEHNR and FQNEAQ (reference sequence). As DNA, the CDR3 is TGTGCCAGCAGTTATACTAGCGGGAGAGCCTACAATGAGCAGTTCTTC. Encoded protein: CASSYTSGRAYNEQFF.

This clone was observed once. The chain employs TRBV6-6 and TRBJ1-1, with D tentatively TRBD1 (6 bases). The germline gives CDR1 MNHNY, CDR2 SVGAGI (reference sequence). The CDR3 is 13 residues long. V shed 2 bases and J shed 8 bases, with 12 bases lying between them. The CDR3 protein is CASSYPSGAEAFF. As DNA, the CDR3 is TGTGCCAGCAGTTACCCCTCGGGGGCGGAAGCTTTCTTT.

The rearrangement joins TRBV28 to TRBJ2-3; the D gene is possibly TRBD2 (6 bases). V lost 5 bases, J lost 4 bases, and 13 bases lay in between. The length of the CDR3 is 14 residues. Germline V gives CDR1 MDHEN, CDR2 SYDVKM. CDR3 sequence (DNA): TGTGCCAGCAGTCCCAGACTAGTGCCAGATACGCAGTATTTT. It codes for CASSPRLVPDTQYF.

In nucleotides, the CDR3 is TGTGCCAGTAGTCAGGGTTTTGCCGAGCAGTACTTC. This sequence encodes CASSQGFAEQYF. The J gene is TRBJ2-7, the V gene TRBV19; D might be TRBD1 (5 bases). With 5 bases removed from V and 6 bases from J, the gap between germline ends came to 11 bases. From germline, CDR1 is LNHDA and CDR2 SQIVND (reference sequence). This CDR3 spans 12 amino acids.

The rearrangement joins TRBV27 to TRBJ2-7; no definite D call. The CDR3 covers 13 residues. The germline V and J ends were trimmed by 2 bases and 3 bases, with 8 bases remaining between them. Germline V CDR1 and CDR2: MNHEY, SMNVEV (reference sequence). For the CDR3, the DNA is TGTGCCAGCAGTTTAGGCAGCCTCTACGAGCAGTACTTC. Translation: CASSLGSLYEQYF.

The J gene is TRBJ1-1, the V gene TRBV18, with 10 positions matching TRBD1. Trimming cost V 2 bases and J 1 base; bases outside gene matches: 1. The CDR3 runs to 15 residues. CDR1 is KGHSH, CDR2 LQKENI, per germline. The CDR3 sequence: CASSPRDRGNTEAFF. CDR3 coding DNA: TGTGCCAGCTCACCAAGGGACAGGGGGAACACTGAAGCTTTCTTT.

The DNA for the CDR3 is TGCGCCAGCAGCCAAGATTTGAGTTACGAGCAGTACTTC. This gives the protein CASSQDLSYEQYF. The V and J genes are TRBV4-1 and TRBJ2-7; D is unclear. The CDR3 is 13 residues long. Germline V gene data show CDR1 as MGHRA and CDR2 as YSYEKL. The V and J ends lost 0 bases and 4 bases respectively, with 7 bases between them.

V is TRBV28 and J is TRBJ2-1, with 9 bases aligning to TRBD2. Germline values: CDR1 MDHEN, CDR2 SYDVKM. This CDR3 contains 15 residues. V trimming: 1 base; J trimming: 7 bases; junction bases outside the gene matches: 5. The CDR3 protein is CASSLSSGRLNEQFF. CDR3 sequence (DNA): TGTGCCAGCAGTTTATCCAGCGGGAGGCTTAATGAGCAGTTCTTC.